A selection of T cell receptor beta chains follows, all from one sample in a study of T cells in localized non-small cell lung cancer. Method: immunoSEQ multiplex PCR; TCRdb's copy keeps in-frame clones and lacks some. This table has approximately 45,000 clones, 81% appearing once. This material consisted of peripheral blood mononuclear cells, taken before any cancer treatment. The receptors here all came from a man between 40 and 70 years old with stage III lung adenocarcinoma. Both conserved end residues are part of each CDR3. The D gene is left open where the match is weak. Size is omitted from some rows. Given values are once, few, many or a class for expanded clones.

abundance	v_gene	d_gene	j_gene	CDR3aa	CDR3nt
-	TRBV18	TRBD1	TRBJ2-7	CASSRDRAVSYEQYF	TGTGCCAGCTCACGGGACAGGGCGGTATCCTACGAGCAGTACTTC
-	TRBV5-1	-	TRBJ2-7	CASSLGTEDYEQYF	TGCGCCAGCAGCTTGGGGACAGAGGACTACGAGCAGTACTTC
-	TRBV18	-	TRBJ1-3	CASSPPFTGVSGNTIYF	TGTGCCAGCTCACCACCGTTTACGGGAGTTTCGGGAAACACCATATATTTT
once	TRBV7-2	-	TRBJ2-1	CASSFYNEQFF	TGTGCCAGCAGCTTCTACAATGAGCAGTTCTTC
-	TRBV9	-	TRBJ2-1	CASSPAGASYNEQFF	TGTGCCAGCAGCCCCGCGGGGGCTAGCTACAATGAGCAGTTCTTC
once	TRBV6-5	-	TRBJ2-5	CASSPGQETQYF	TGTGCCAGCAGCCCGGGTCAAGAGACCCAGTACTTC
-	TRBV15	-	TRBJ2-3	CATSRDVNTQYF	TGTGCCACCAGCAGAGATGTAAATACGCAGTATTTT
-	TRBV11-2	-	TRBJ2-1	CASSLVGSYNEQFF	TGTGCCAGCAGCTTAGTTGGCTCCTACAATGAGCAGTTCTTC
-	TRBV20-1	-	TRBJ2-1	CSPSSYNEQFF	TGCAGTCCAAGCTCCTACAATGAGCAGTTCTTC
-	TRBV4-1	TRBD1	TRBJ2-5	CASSQVGQGEKTQYF	TGCGCCAGCAGCCAAGTGGGACAGGGGGAGAAGACCCAGTACTTC
once	TRBV4-2	-	TRBJ1-1	CASSPRNRGAEAFF	TGTGCCAGCAGCCCTCGAAACCGGGGAGCTGAAGCTTTCTTT
-	TRBV7-6	TRBD1	TRBJ1-1	CASSFESGGTEAFF	TGTGCCAGCAGCTTCGAATCAGGGGGAACTGAAGCTTTCTTT
-	TRBV19	TRBD1	TRBJ1-1	CASSADRGHRNTEAFF	TGTGCCAGTAGCGCGGACAGGGGGCACAGAAATACTGAAGCTTTCTTT
-	TRBV4-1	-	TRBJ1-5	CASSQSRGFTGTSNQPQHF	TGCGCCAGCAGCCAATCGAGGGGGTTCACCGGGACATCGAATCAGCCCCAGCATTTT
-	TRBV30	-	TRBJ2-1	CAWSPKGYRENEQFF	TGTGCCTGGAGTCCAAAGGGCTACAGGGAAAATGAGCAGTTCTTC
-	TRBV6-1	-	TRBJ2-2	CASSQGPGELFF	TGTGCCAGCAGCCAGGGGCCCGGGGAGCTGTTTTTT
-	TRBV4-1	-	TRBJ2-4	CASSQDFGGLAKNIQYF	TGCGCCAGCAGCCAAGATTTTGGAGGCCTAGCCAAAAACATTCAGTACTTC
-	TRBV7-2	TRBD2	TRBJ2-3	CASSTPREELGSTDTQYF	TGTGCCAGCAGCACTCCCCGGGAGGAGCTCGGGAGCACAGATACGCAGTATTTT
-	TRBV5-8	TRBD1	TRBJ1-1	CASSRSVSGQGLNTEAFF	TGTGCCAGCAGCCGGAGTGTTTCCGGACAGGGTTTGAACACTGAAGCTTTCTTT
-	TRBV7-1	TRBD1	TRBJ2-7	CASSEDRTYEQYF	TGTGCCAGCAGCGAGGACAGGACCTACGAGCAGTACTTC
few	TRBV5-1	-	TRBJ2-7	CASSLGGTAYEQYF	TGCGCCAGCAGCTTGGGGGGGACTGCCTACGAGCAGTACTTC
-	TRBV5-1	-	TRBJ2-7	CASSLEQPRKEYF	TGCGCCAGCAGCTTGGAACAGCCAAGGAAGGAGTACTTC
-	TRBV9	TRBD2	TRBJ2-7	CASSGLAGGSYEQYF	TGTGCCAGCAGCGGACTAGCGGGAGGCTCCTACGAGCAGTACTTC
-	TRBV7-9	-	TRBJ1-4	CASSLVRGNEKLFF	TGTGCCAGCAGCTTAGTTCGAGGGAATGAAAAACTGTTTTTT
-	TRBV19	TRBD1	TRBJ2-7	CASSTRDREHYEQYF	TGTGCCAGTAGTACTCGGGACAGGGAGCACTACGAGCAGTACTTC
once	TRBV11-2	-	TRBJ2-1	CASSLGPWTVGAYEQFF	TGTGCCAGCAGCTTAGGGCCGTGGACCGTCGGGGCCTATGAGCAGTTCTTC
-	TRBV5-6	TRBD1	TRBJ2-1	CASSSLGQDSYNEQFF	TGTGCCAGCAGTTCTCTAGGACAGGATTCATACAATGAGCAGTTCTTC
-	TRBV9	-	TRBJ2-6	CASSPYAANVLTF	TGTGCCAGCAGCCCATACGCGGCCAACGTCCTGACTTTC
-	TRBV6-5	-	TRBJ2-7	CASSELLGQGRQYF	TGTGCCAGCAGTGAACTACTGGGGCAGGGTCGGCAGTACTTC
-	TRBV7-8	-	TRBJ2-5	CASSSPRGGETQYF	TGTGCCAGCAGCTCTCCTAGAGGGGGGGAGACCCAGTACTTC
-	TRBV29-1	-	TRBJ2-7	CSVGTRTGYEQYF	TGCAGCGTAGGGACGAGGACGGGGTACGAGCAGTACTTC
-	TRBV10-3	-	TRBJ2-2	CAISARGEELFF	TGTGCCATCAGTGCGCGTGGGGAGGAGCTGTTTTTT
few	TRBV18	TRBD2	TRBJ2-1	CASSPLAGSPRGDEQFF	TGTGCCAGCTCACCCTTAGCGGGTTCGCCCCGGGGGGATGAGCAGTTCTTC
-	TRBV12-5	-	TRBJ2-6	CASSRAGANVLTF	TGTGCTAGTTCCAGGGCTGGGGCCAACGTCCTGACTTTC
-	TRBV28	TRBD1	TRBJ1-2	CASSLIDRGSNGYTF	TGTGCCAGCAGTTTAATAGACAGGGGATCAAATGGCTACACCTTC
once	TRBV6-5	-	TRBJ2-7	CASSYSMAAYEQYF	TGTGCCAGCAGTTACTCGATGGCCGCCTACGAGCAGTACTTC
once	TRBV9	TRBD1	TRBJ1-5	CASSGQGASNQPQHF	TGTGCCAGCAGCGGGCAGGGGGCAAGCAATCAGCCCCAGCATTTT
-	TRBV10-1	TRBD1	TRBJ2-1	CASSESESGGLYEQFF	TGCGCCAGCAGTGAGTCGGAGTCAGGGGGATTATATGAGCAGTTCTTC
-	TRBV27	-	TRBJ1-1	CASSFKFGPRGKAFF	TGTGCCAGCAGTTTCAAGTTTGGACCCCGAGGGAAAGCTTTCTTT
-	TRBV5-1	-	TRBJ2-7	CASSQTTGESEQYF	TGCGCCAGCAGCCAGACGACAGGTGAAAGCGAGCAGTACTTC
-	TRBV13	TRBD1	TRBJ1-1	CASSFGQGFGTEAFF	TGTGCCAGCAGCTTCGGACAGGGATTCGGCACTGAAGCTTTCTTT
-	TRBV18	-	TRBJ1-2	CASSPRTGTNGYTF	TGTGCCAGCTCACCTCGGACGGGCACCAATGGCTACACCTTC
-	TRBV11-2	-	TRBJ2-1	CASSPAGTYNEQFF	TGTGCCAGCAGCCCGGCGGGAACCTACAATGAGCAGTTCTTC
-	TRBV11-1	-	TRBJ2-5	CASSLGETQYF	TGTGCCAGCAGCTTAGGCGAGACCCAGTACTTC
-	TRBV6-5	-	TRBJ2-5	CASSYTGAGETQYF	TGTGCCAGCAGTTACACTGGAGCCGGGGAGACCCAGTACTTC
-	TRBV19	-	TRBJ2-2	CASSIGGWAGELFF	TGTGCCAGTAGTATCGGAGGGTGGGCCGGGGAGCTGTTTTTT
-	TRBV10-3	TRBD1	TRBJ2-5	CATQTGTVKLGETQYF	TGTGCCACCCAGACTGGGACAGTCAAACTGGGGGAGACCCAGTACTTC
-	TRBV5-4	TRBD2	TRBJ2-3	CASSQGLDRTDTQYF	TGTGCCAGCAGCCAGGGACTAGATCGGACAGATACGCAGTATTTT
-	TRBV27	-	TRBJ2-7	CASSGSQVGYEQYF	TGTGCCAGCAGCGGGAGCCAGGTCGGCTACGAGCAGTACTTC